The entry below gives a single T cell receptor (beta chain) sequence along with its context. This clone was seen a few times. What this receptor recognizes is not known. The input lacks base qualities; no much larger clone sits a single base away. The data belong to a study of blood T cell repertoires in COVID-19 (dated by TCRdb to the early 2020s). At the level of the whole study: Samples from collaborators originated in the United States, Italy and Spain and spanned both the acute and convalescent phases of COVID-19. The prospective study material was composed of cDNA or gDNA derived from T cells, B-cell-depleted T cells, or PBMCs. Where available, HLA class I and class II types were obtained from metadata supplied by the sample provider rather than from assay-based typing. The repertoires were made available in a free public database intended to serve as a resource for research on the immune response to SARS-CoV-2. The sample metadata nearly always contained a de-identified subject ID, COVID-19 status, age in years and sex. Subjects who had been exposed to COVID-19, were actively infected with it, or had recovered from it provided the deeply sampled blood TCRbeta repertoires that made up the dataset. Samples were obtained from the ongoing ImmuneRACE study (first 160 participants) and from some 1,200 subjects provided by 6 global collaborators. The investigation overall reported the following: The amount of clinical and demographic metadata varied by source and participant and was provided uncurated.

Collaborating institutions collected whole blood in K2EDTA tubes following their own protocols. For TCRbeta analysis, collaborators shipped samples as frozen whole blood, isolated PBMCs, or DNA extracted from either of those sample types. TCRbeta CDR3 regions were amplified from genomic DNA using the immunoSEQ Assay, a bias-controlled multiplex PCR. Per the original workflow: The number of nucleated cells in each sample was estimated from the amplification of reference gene primers within the assay. To quantify the absolute abundance of each unique TCRbeta CDR3 rearrangement, sequence reads were collapsed and filtered. Productive Simpson clonality was computed per sample as the square root of Simpson's diversity index over productive rearrangements. This is the immuneACCESS table as TCRdb keeps it, with only in-frame sequences that have V and J called. A part of the clones is gone; compared with another copy, unresolved V genes explain less than half, and the rest is unexplained. Clonal size and the V and J genes are those of that table, whereas D and trimming came from the DNA. In this sample the table shows roughly 200,000 clones, 80% to 90% of which occur a single time. Jointly, the top ten make up 15% to 20% of the sample.

V is shortened by 8 bases, J by 1 base, and the region joining them spans 9 bases. The germline V gene encodes CDR1 SGHTA and CDR2 FQGNSA. The CDR3 numbers 13 residues from cysteine through phenylalanine. Of all the DNA, just the CDR3 is kept, 39 bases in frame from base 1. The clonotype originates from a woman aged 80 or over with active or convalescent COVID-19. The chain is made from TRBV7-2 and TRBJ1-3; the D gene cannot be named for sure. The sample comprised peripheral blood. This receptor carries the CDR3 CASGLSSGNTIYF. The nucleotide sequence is TGTGCCAGCGGTCTTAGTTCTGGAAACACCATATATTTT. The CDR3 plus the reference TRBV7-2 and TRBJ1-3 genes for the other parts give the full variable domain: GAGVSQSPSNKVTEKGKDVELRCDPISGHTALYWYRQSLGQGLEFLIYFQGNSAPDKSGLPSDRFSAERTGGSVSTLTIQRTQQEDSAVYLCASGLSSGNTIYFGEGSWLTVV.